This T cell receptor (beta chain) derives from a study of blood T cell repertoires in COVID-19. On the study more broadly: The samples span acute and convalescent COVID-19 from the United States, Italy and Spain.

As processed by the authors: Amplified reference gene primers provided the basis for estimating nucleated cell counts. The data were produced by immunoSEQ multiplex PCR, yet TCRdb's version contains in-frame clones alone and is incomplete. D and trimming come from the DNA, and the V and J calls and clone size come from that table. The sample has about 120,000 clones, around nine tenths seen once; the top ten hold roughly 2.1%. From germline, CDR1 is KGHSH and CDR2 LQKENI. This CDR3 has 14 residues. V was trimmed by 6 bases and J by 1 base, leaving 12 bases between them. The V gene is TRBV18, the J gene TRBJ1-1, with D unresolved. Sequences were obtained from peripheral blood. The clonotype was recovered from a woman between 45 and 60 years old with acute or convalescent COVID-19. In nucleotides, the CDR3 is TGTGCCAGCTCCCCGGTGGGCCCGAACACTGAAGCTTTCTTT. Its translation is CASSPVGPNTEAFF.